This T cell receptor (beta chain) was retrieved from a study of control samples from healthy donors and cancer patients. Only in-frame clones appear in the TCRdb table, and some are missing; sequencing was by immunoSEQ multiplex PCR. The data hold 170,000 or so clones, with around 96% observed a single time. Trimming took off 4 bases at V and 5 bases at J, with 12 bases between the two ends. The CDR3 has 14 amino acids. Germline V CDR1 and CDR2: SGHDT, YYEEEE. This clonotype was obtained from a woman between 40 and 50 years old in good health. The specimen sequenced was blood. The J gene is TRBJ1-4, the V gene TRBV5-6; tentative D call: TRBD1 (5 bases). The CDR3 sequence is CASSLGTPNEKLFF. Written as DNA, the CDR3 is TGTGCCAGCAGCCTCGGGACTCCGAATGAAAAACTGTTTTTT.